This T cell receptor beta chain was profiled in a study of CD8+CD57+ T cells in acquired aplastic anemia. The sequenced patients had an expansion of CD8+CD57+ cells seen by flow cytometry. Patients were untreated when blood was sampled. The template for TCR beta VDJ and CDR3 sequence profiling was genomic DNA. TCRdb reanalysed the reads using MiXCR and keeps one entry per CDR3 protein. Of 270,000 or so distinct CDR3 sequences detected, approximately 80% appear once; the ten largest clones hold less than 50%. The CDR3 sequence is 14 residues long. The germline gives CDR1 SGHVS, CDR2 FQNEAQ. Worth noting for this clonotype: One junction end disagrees with the germline gene, perhaps due to a read error.

The receptor's source is a human donor with aplastic anemia. Input material: sorted CD4+, CD8+, or CD8+CD57+ T cells (not recorded which) from PBMCs. The rearrangement joins TRBV7-8 to TRBJ2-7; maybe TRBD2 (6 bases). This CDR3 is CASSLRGGPDARYF. CDR3 sequence (DNA): TGTGCCAGCAGCTTACGGGGAGGACCCGATGCGCGGTATTTC.